This entry lists 22 T cell receptor beta chains sequenced from one sample in a study of patients with pleural tuberculosis. TCRdb passed the reads through MiXCR, listing each CDR3 protein once. The sample lists around 49,000 distinct CDR3 sequences, about 7.3% occurring once. The receptors here all came from a human donor with pleural tuberculosis.

This clonotype was detected many times. The chain joins TRBV6-2 or TRBV6-3 to TRBJ2-1; 8 bases map to TRBD2. J gave up 3 bases and V 0 bases, and 4 bases lay outside the gene matches. Per germline, CDR1 MNHEY and CDR2 SVGEGT. The CDR3 loop spans 16 amino acids. The CDR3 loop reads CASSYSQLAVYNEQFF. The DNA for the CDR3 is TGTGCCAGCAGTTACTCACAACTAGCGGTCTACAATGAGCAGTTCTTC.

Points on this clonotype: A much larger clone differs by one base, so this may be a read error. V and J are TRBV20-1 and TRBJ2-1; 9 nucleotides agree with TRBD1. The better agreement between TRBJ2-7 and the DNA end casts doubt on the J call. Germline loops: CDR1 DFQATT, CDR2 SNEGSKA (reference sequence). The length of the CDR3 is 13 residues. This CDR3 reads CSAKRTGVYKQYF. The CDR3 coding sequence is TGCAGTGCGAAGCGGACAGGGGTCTACAAGCAGTACTTC.

A remark on this clonotype: A read error is possible here, since a much larger clone lies one base away. This chain links TRBV10-3 with TRBJ2-2, with 12 bases identical to TRBD2. CDR1 and CDR2 (germline): ENHRY, SYGVKD. This CDR3 region has 17 residues. This chain's CDR3 is CAISELAGGLNAGELFF. The CDR3 bases are TGTGCCATCAGTGAGCTAGCGGGAGGGTTGAACGCCGGGGAGCTGTTTTTT.

This clonotype showed up just a few times. This chain connects TRBV14 to TRBJ2-1; D is ambiguous. Trimming cost V 5 bases and J 4 bases, with 9 bases left between them. This CDR3 contains 13 residues. Germline V gives CDR1 SGHDN, CDR2 FVKESK. In DNA form, the CDR3 reads TGTGCCAGCAGCTTTGCGAGGTACAATGAGCAGTTCTTC. Its protein is CASSFARYNEQFF.

This clonotype was observed at least ten times. The V call is TRBV14, the J call TRBJ1-1; TRBD1 might be the D (6 bases). CDR1 is SGHDN and CDR2 is FVKESK in the germline V gene. Trimming left V 2 bases short and J 4 bases short, with 14 bases between. This CDR3 has 15 residues. CDR3 in DNA: TGTGCCAGCAGCCAACGGGGGGCGCAGAGCACTGAAGCTTTCTTT. Translation gives CASSQRGAQSTEAFF.

This clonotype came up many times. The chain combines TRBV7-2 with TRBJ2-5, with no clear D. Germline CDR1 is SGHTA and CDR2 is FQGNSA. This CDR3 is 14 amino acids long. V shed 0 bases and J shed 3 bases, with 8 bases lying between them. The CDR3 sequence: CASSLAGSKETQYF. The DNA of the CDR3 is TGTGCCAGCAGCTTAGCGGGCAGCAAAGAGACCCAGTACTTC.

This clonotype showed up many times. The J gene is TRBJ2-1, the V gene TRBV5-4; perhaps TRBD2 as D (5 bases). The V and J ends lost 6 bases and 0 bases respectively, with 16 bases between them. From germline, CDR1 is SGHNT and CDR2 YYREEE (reference sequence). This CDR3 contains 16 residues. The CDR3 DNA reads as TGTGCCAGCATCATGGCGGGTACGAGCTCCTACAATGAGCAGTTCTTC. Residues: CASIMAGTSSYNEQFF. Looking up the rest from reference TRBV5-4 and TRBJ2-1 gives the full variable domain: ETGVTQSPTHLIKTRGQQVTLRCSSQSGHNTVSWYQQALGQGPQFIFQYYREEENGRGNFPPRFSGLQFPNYSSELNVNALELDDSALYLCASIMAGTSSYNEQFFGPGTRLTVL.

This clonotype came up a few times. V usage is TRBV19 and J usage is TRBJ1-1, with D perhaps TRBD1 (5 bases). CDR3 size: 13 residues. V was cut by 3 bases and J by 1 base, with 6 bases left in between. The germline gives CDR1 LNHDA, CDR2 SQIVND (reference sequence). The CDR3 spells CASSIGGNTEAFF. For the CDR3, the DNA is TGTGCCAGTAGTATTGGGGGGAACACTGAAGCTTTCTTT.

Points on this clonotype: A single base separates this from a much larger clone, so it may be a read error. The chain recombines TRBV19 with TRBJ2-1; TRBD2 aligns across 8 bases. This CDR3 is 16 amino acids long. Per germline, CDR1 LNHDA and CDR2 SQIVND (reference sequence). CDR3: CASSIEYAGGYNEQSF. The CDR3 DNA sequence: TGTGCCAGTAGTATCGAGTACGCGGGAGGTTACAATGAGCAGTCCTTC.

The chain is built from TRBV20-1 and TRBJ1-5, with D possibly matching TRBD1 (6 bases). The germline V and J ends were trimmed by 3 bases and 5 bases, with 14 bases remaining between them. The germline V gene encodes CDR1 DFQATT and CDR2 SNEGSKA (reference sequence). This CDR3 comprises 14 residues. CDR3: CSASGPTGYQPQHF. CDR3 sequence (DNA): TGCAGTGCTAGCGGCCCTACAGGGTATCAGCCCCAGCATTTT.

In its sample, this clonotype ranks as medium-sized. The CDR3 region is CASTLRTVDQPQHF. The CDR3 DNA sequence: TGTGCCAGCACCTTAAGAACTGTGGATCAGCCCCAGCATTTT. The chain employs TRBV6-1 and TRBJ1-5; D remains unclear. Deletions cut 7 bases from V and 5 bases from J, with 15 bases between. The CDR3 extends over 14 amino acids. The V gene's germline CDR1 is MNHNS and CDR2 SASEGT.

This clonotype has just a few counts. The chain carries TRBV11-2 and TRBJ1-4; TRBD1 might be the D (5 bases). Trimming removed 0 bases at V and 5 bases at J, with 10 bases between. The CDR3 is 15 residues long. Germline V lookup: CDR1 SGHAT, CDR2 FQNNGV. The CDR3 here is CASSLDPRVNEKLFF. The CDR3 DNA reads TGTGCCAGCAGCTTAGACCCCAGGGTCAATGAAAAACTGTTTTTT.

This clonotype showed up many times. V usage is TRBV3-1 and J usage is TRBJ2-3, with D unresolved. Trimming removed 0 bases at V and 0 bases at J, with 10 bases between. Per germline, CDR1 LGHDT and CDR2 YNNKEL (reference sequence). The CDR3 loop spans 16 amino acids. In nucleotides, the CDR3 is TGTGCCAGCAGCCAAGATGATAGCTCTAGCACAGATACGCAGTATTTT. Encoded protein: CASSQDDSSSTDTQYF.

The table lists this clonotype with many counts. The V gene is TRBV19, the J gene TRBJ2-2; TRBD1 aligns across 8 bases. Losses at the gene ends were 6 bases for V and 1 base for J; bases not matched to a gene: 4. The CDR3 is made up of 15 amino acids. CDR1 and CDR2 (germline): LNHDA, SQIVND (reference sequence). The CDR3 DNA reads TGTGCCAGTAGATCGGGGACAGGGAACACCGGGGAGCTGTTTTTT. This sequence encodes CASRSGTGNTGELFF. Drawing the rest from reference TRBV19 and TRBJ2-2, the complete variable domain is DGGITQSPKYLFRKEGQNVTLSCEQNLNHDAMYWYRQDPGQGLRLIYYSQIVNDFQKGDIAEGYSVSREKKESFPLTVTSAQKNPTAFYLCASRSGTGNTGELFFGEGSRLTVL.

The rearrangement uses TRBV11-1 and TRBJ2-5; possible D gene TRBD2, 6 bases. Per germline, CDR1 SGHAT and CDR2 FQDESV (reference sequence). The CDR3 is 12 residues long. V was clipped by 5 bases and J by 5 bases, with 9 bases between them. The CDR3, as DNA: TGTGCCAGCAGCATTCGGGGGGAGACCCAGTACTTC. Residues: CASSIRGETQYF.

The gene calls are TRBV12-3 or TRBV12-4 and TRBJ2-2; TRBD1 agrees at 7 bases. The CDR3 has 14 amino acids. V lost 6 bases to trimming and J lost 6 bases; unmatched junction nucleotides: 7. The CDR3 region has the DNA TGTGCCAGCAGCCCACAGCAGGGGGCCGGGGAGCTGTTTTTT. Residues: CASSPQQGAGELFF.

Many counts were recorded for this clonotype. V is TRBV28 and J is TRBJ2-1; perhaps TRBD2 as D (6 bases). V was shortened by 9 bases and J by 0 bases, with 12 bases between the two germline ends. Germline-derived CDR1 and CDR2 are MDHEN and SYDVKM. CDR3 size: 14 residues. CDR3 sequence: CASLRGGSYNEQFF. Here the CDR3 DNA reads TGTGCCAGTCTACGGGGAGGCTCCTACAATGAGCAGTTCTTC. Supplemented by reference TRBV28 and TRBJ2-1, the full variable domain reads DVKVTQSSRYLVKRTGEKVFLECVQDMDHENMFWYRQDPGLGLRLIYFSYDVKMKEKGDIPEGYSVSREKKERFSLILESASTNQTSMYLCASLRGGSYNEQFFGPGTRLTVL.

The chain recombines TRBV27 with TRBJ1-5, with D perhaps TRBD1 (6 bases). Germline-derived CDR1 and CDR2 are MNHEY and SMNVEV (reference sequence). This CDR3 spans 13 amino acids. V lost 6 bases and J 5 bases, leaving 11 bases between the germline ends. The CDR3 DNA reads as TGTGCCAGCAGACCTGGGGGCCATCAGCCCCAGCATTTT. This sequence encodes CASRPGGHQPQHF.

This clonotype was counted ten times or more. This chain connects TRBV20-1 to TRBJ1-2; 8 positions agree with TRBD1. V lost 4 bases and J lost 4; bases outside the gene matches: 8. Germline V gene lookup returns CDR1 DFQATT and CDR2 SNEGSKA (reference sequence). There are 14 residues in the CDR3. CDR3 sequence (DNA): TGCAGTGCTATCAGGACAGGGCGTGGCTATGGCTACACCTTC. Translation gives CSAIRTGRGYGYTF.

This clonotype has at least ten counts. The rearrangement joins TRBV2 to TRBJ2-7, with D possibly matching TRBD1 (6 bases). This CDR3 has 14 residues. V lost 9 bases and J 6 bases, leaving 21 bases between the germline ends. The V gene's germline CDR1 is SNHLY and CDR2 FYNNEI. In DNA form, the CDR3 reads TGTGCCAGGACTTCCAACAGGGACGAACGCGAGCAGTACTTC. Residues: CARTSNRDEREQYF.

This clonotype has ten or more counts. The chain carries TRBV4-2 and TRBJ1-3, with TRBD1 matching 9 bases. In germline, CDR1 is LGHNA, CDR2 YNFKEQ. Trimming at V came to 7 bases and at J to 2 bases, leaving 9 bases not matched to a gene. The CDR3 has 16 residues. The DNA of the CDR3 is TGTGCCAGCACCCTTACAGGGGGCTGGACTGGAAACACCATATATTTT. Protein product: CASTLTGGWTGNTIYF.

This clonotype was counted many times. The chain uses TRBV2 and TRBJ1-1; D unclear. Trimming pared 5 bases from V and 2 bases from J, leaving 15 bases between. This CDR3 has 15 amino acids. In germline, CDR1 is SNHLY, CDR2 FYNNEI. CDR3 protein: CASSPVDEGNTEAFF. CDR3 coding DNA: TGTGCCAGCAGTCCCGTCGACGAGGGCAACACTGAAGCTTTCTTT. Full variable domain (missing parts from reference TRBV2 and TRBJ1-1): EPEVTQTPSHQVTQMGQEVILRCVPISNHLYFYWYRQILGQKVEFLVSFYNNEISEKSEIFDDQFSVERPDGSNFTLKIRSTKLEDSAMYFCASSPVDEGNTEAFFGQGTRLTVV.